The clone carrying this T cell receptor beta chain is a singleton in its sample. Its antigen is not identified. The data originate from a study of T-cell memory formation after mild COVID-19. Overall study findings and caveats: Researchers report contracting CD4+ clones mostly in CM and EM, with CD8+ clones in EMRA. Contracting clones from day 15 to 85 had balanced CD4/CD8; later expanders favoured CD4+.

Germline lookup yields CDR1 SGHVS and CDR2 FNYEAQ. Trimming at V came to 0 bases and at J to 9 bases, leaving 9 bases not matched to a gene. The CDR3 runs to 16 residues. Constant-segment primers and 5'RACE yielded cDNA libraries for TCR alpha and TCR beta, each carrying sample barcodes and UMIs. One entry per CDR3 protein, called by TCRdb with MiXCR from the 5' RACE reads. The sample has hundreds of thousands of distinct CDR3 sequences, approximately 18% seen once. The sequence was obtained from an adult woman who had mild COVID-19 (a few samples of this study predate the infection). Cell type and time point are not known. V is TRBV7-6 and J is TRBJ2-2, with 8 bases that match TRBD1. The sample comprised PBMCs or a T cell subset sorted from them (not recorded which). This CDR3 is CASSLAGQGVPRELFF. The CDR3, as DNA: TGTGCCAGCAGCTTAGCCGGACAGGGCGTTCCAAGGGAGCTGTTTTTT.